This T cell receptor beta chain was sequenced during a study of monozygotic twins with inflammatory bowel disease. One entry per CDR3 protein, without DNA, is what TCRdb gives after re-calling the 5' RACE reads. The sample is made up of about 160,000 distinct CDR3 sequences, and the top ten hold around 7% of it. CDR1 and CDR2 (germline): DFQATT, SNEGSKA (reference sequence). The CDR3 length is 14 residues. The TCR comes from a human donor with ulcerative colitis or Crohn's disease, or a healthy co-twin of an affected twin (not recorded which). Sequencing was done on a sample of blood. The V gene is TRBV20-1, the J gene TRBJ1-1; TCRdb's D call, TRBD1, is unchecked because there is no DNA. The CDR3 reads CSVSRRQGVTEAFF.